This T cell receptor (beta chain) is from a study of blood T cell repertoires in COVID-19. Study details: Samples of COVID-19 (acute and convalescent) were obtained from the United States, Italy and Spain. PBMCs, B-cell-depleted T cells, or T cells were the source of the cDNA or gDNA that made up the material.

Methods used by the authors: Reference gene primer amplification in the assay estimated nucleated cell counts. This table comes from immunoSEQ multiplex PCR, and its TCRdb copy is limited to in-frame clones, with some not included. From that table come the V and J calls and clone size; the DNA was used to work out D and trimming. The sample shows approximately 170,000 clones, roughly four fifths of them seen only once. From germline, CDR1 is SGHVS and CDR2 FNYEAQ. The V end was cut by 6 bases, the J end by 3 bases, with 18 bases between. The CDR3 loop spans 15 amino acids. The receptor was derived from a woman at least 80 years old with acute or convalescent COVID-19. V usage is TRBV7-6 and J usage is TRBJ2-7; D ambiguous. The sequenced sample was peripheral blood. The CDR3 spells CASSLGYRPVYEQYF. CDR3 nucleotides: TGTGCCAGCAGTCTCGGGTACCGACCGGTCTACGAGCAGTACTTC.